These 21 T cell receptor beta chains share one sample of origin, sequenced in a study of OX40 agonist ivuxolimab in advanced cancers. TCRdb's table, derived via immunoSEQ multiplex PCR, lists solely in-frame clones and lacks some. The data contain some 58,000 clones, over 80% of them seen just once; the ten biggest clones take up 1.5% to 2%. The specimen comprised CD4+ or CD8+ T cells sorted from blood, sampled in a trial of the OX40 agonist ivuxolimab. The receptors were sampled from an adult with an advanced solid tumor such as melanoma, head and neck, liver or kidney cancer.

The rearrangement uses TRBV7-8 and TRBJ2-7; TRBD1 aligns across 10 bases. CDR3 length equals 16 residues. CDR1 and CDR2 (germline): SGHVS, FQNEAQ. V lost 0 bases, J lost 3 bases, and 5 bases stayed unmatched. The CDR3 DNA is TGTGCCAGCAGCTTAGCCGGGACAGGGGATCTCTACGAGCAGTACTTC. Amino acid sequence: CASSLAGTGDLYEQYF.

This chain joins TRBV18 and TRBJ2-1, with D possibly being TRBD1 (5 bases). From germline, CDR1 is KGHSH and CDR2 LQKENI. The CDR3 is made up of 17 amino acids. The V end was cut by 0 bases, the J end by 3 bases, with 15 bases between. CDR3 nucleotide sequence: TGTGCCAGCTCACCACCTGTTGGGGCCTCAAGCTACAATGAGCAGTTCTTC. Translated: CASSPPVGASSYNEQFF. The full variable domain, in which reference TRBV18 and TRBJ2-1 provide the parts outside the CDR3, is NAGVMQNPRHLVRRRGQEARLRCSPMKGHSHVYWYRQLPEEGLKFMVYLQKENIIDESGMPKERFSAEFPKEGPSILRIQQVVRGDSAAYFCASSPPVGASSYNEQFFGPGTRLTVL.

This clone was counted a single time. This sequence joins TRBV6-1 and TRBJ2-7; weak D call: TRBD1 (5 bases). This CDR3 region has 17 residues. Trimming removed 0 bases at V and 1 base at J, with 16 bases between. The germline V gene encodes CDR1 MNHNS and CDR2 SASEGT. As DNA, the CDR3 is TGTGCCAGCAGTGAAGCCTTTCATGTCAGGGCGTCCTACGAGCAGTACTTC. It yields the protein CASSEAFHVRASYEQYF.

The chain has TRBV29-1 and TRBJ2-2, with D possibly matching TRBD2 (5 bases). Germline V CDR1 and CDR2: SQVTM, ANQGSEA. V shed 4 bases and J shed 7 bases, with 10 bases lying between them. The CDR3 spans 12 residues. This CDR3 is CSVVGGSGELFF. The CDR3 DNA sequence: TGCAGCGTTGTTGGTGGGAGCGGGGAGCTGTTTTTT.

In nucleotides, the CDR3 is TGTGCCAGTAGTCTCGGGACTAGCGGGACCCAGCAGTTCTTC. This codes for CASSLGTSGTQQFF. The chain combines TRBV19 with TRBJ2-1; the match to TRBD2 covers 13 bases. Germline V lookup: CDR1 LNHDA, CDR2 SQIVND (reference sequence). V dropped 5 bases and J dropped 11; count of bases not matched to a gene: 6. The CDR3 extends over 14 amino acids.

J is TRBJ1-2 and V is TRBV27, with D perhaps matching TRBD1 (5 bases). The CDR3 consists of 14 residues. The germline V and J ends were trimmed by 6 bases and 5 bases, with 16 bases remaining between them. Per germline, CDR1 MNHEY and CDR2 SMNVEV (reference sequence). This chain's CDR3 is CASRLGQDGYGYTF. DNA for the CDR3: TGTGCCAGCAGACTGGGGCAGGATGGTTATGGCTACACCTTC.

The CDR3: CASSFGGTQYF. DNA of the CDR3: TGTGCCAGCAGCTTTGGAGGGACGCAGTATTTT. The J gene is TRBJ2-3, the V gene TRBV7-2; possibly TRBD2 for D (6 bases). CDR1 is SGHTA and CDR2 is FQGNSA in the germline V gene. V lost 3 bases and J lost 9, with 7 bases in between. The CDR3 contains 11 residues. Using reference TRBV7-2 and TRBJ2-3 for the parts outside the CDR3, the full variable domain is GAGVSQSPSNKVTEKGKDVELRCDPISGHTALYWYRQSLGQGLEFLIYFQGNSAPDKSGLPSDRFSAERTGGSVSTLTIQRTQQEDSAVYLCASSFGGTQYFGPGTRLTVL.

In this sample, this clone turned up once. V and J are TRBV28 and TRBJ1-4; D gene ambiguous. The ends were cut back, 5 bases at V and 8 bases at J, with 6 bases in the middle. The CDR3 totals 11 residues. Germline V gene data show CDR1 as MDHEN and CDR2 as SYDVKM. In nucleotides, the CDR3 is TGTGCCAGCAGTATACAGGAAAAACTGTTTTTT. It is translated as CASSIQEKLFF. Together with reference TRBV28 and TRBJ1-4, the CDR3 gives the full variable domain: DVKVTQSSRYLVKRTGEKVFLECVQDMDHENMFWYRQDPGLGLRLIYFSYDVKMKEKGDIPEGYSVSREKKERFSLILESASTNQTSMYLCASSIQEKLFFGSGTQLSVL.

CDR3 sequence: CSVEAISSTDTQYF. CDR3 DNA sequence: TGCAGCGTTGAGGCTATATCTAGCACAGATACGCAGTATTTT. V gene TRBV29-1 combines with J gene TRBJ2-3; D gene uncertain. V lost 3 bases and J 0 bases, leaving 10 bases between the germline ends. This CDR3 is built from 14 residues. Per germline, CDR1 SQVTM and CDR2 ANQGSEA.

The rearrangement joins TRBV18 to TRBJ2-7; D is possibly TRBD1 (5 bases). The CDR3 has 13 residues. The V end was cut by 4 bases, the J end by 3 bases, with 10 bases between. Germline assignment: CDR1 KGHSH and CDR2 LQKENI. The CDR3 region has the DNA TGTGCCAGCTCACGACAGTCATACTACGAGCAGTACTTC. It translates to CASSRQSYYEQYF.

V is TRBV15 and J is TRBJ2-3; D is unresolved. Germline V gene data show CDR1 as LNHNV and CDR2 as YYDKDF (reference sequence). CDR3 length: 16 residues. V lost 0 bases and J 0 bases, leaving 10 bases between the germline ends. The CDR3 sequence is CATSRDGRTSTDTQYF. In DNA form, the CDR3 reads TGTGCCACCAGCAGAGATGGCCGAACTAGCACAGATACGCAGTATTTT.

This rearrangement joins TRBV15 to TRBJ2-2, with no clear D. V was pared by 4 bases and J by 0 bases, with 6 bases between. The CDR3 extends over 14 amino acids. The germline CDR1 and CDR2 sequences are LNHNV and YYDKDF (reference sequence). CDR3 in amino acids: CATSIRTNTGELFF. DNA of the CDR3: TGTGCCACCAGCATCAGGACGAACACCGGGGAGCTGTTTTTT. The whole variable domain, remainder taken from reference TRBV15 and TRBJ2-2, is DAMVIQNPRYQVTQFGKPVTLSCSQTLNHNVMYWYQQKSSQAPKLLFHYYDKDFNNEADTPDNFQSRRPNTSFCFLDIRSPGLGDTAMYLCATSIRTNTGELFFGEGSRLTVL.

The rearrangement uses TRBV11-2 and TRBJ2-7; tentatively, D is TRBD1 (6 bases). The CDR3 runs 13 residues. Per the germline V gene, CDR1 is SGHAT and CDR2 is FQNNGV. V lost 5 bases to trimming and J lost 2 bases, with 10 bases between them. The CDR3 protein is CASSRTGPYEQYF. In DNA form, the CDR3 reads TGTGCCAGCAGCCGAACAGGGCCCTACGAGCAGTACTTC.

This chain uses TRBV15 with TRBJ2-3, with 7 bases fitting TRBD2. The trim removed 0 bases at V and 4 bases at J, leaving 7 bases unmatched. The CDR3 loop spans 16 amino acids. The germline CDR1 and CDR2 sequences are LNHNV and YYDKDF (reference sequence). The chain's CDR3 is CATSRDLGLVSDTQYF. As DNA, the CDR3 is TGTGCCACCAGCAGAGATTTAGGACTAGTTTCAGATACGCAGTATTTT.

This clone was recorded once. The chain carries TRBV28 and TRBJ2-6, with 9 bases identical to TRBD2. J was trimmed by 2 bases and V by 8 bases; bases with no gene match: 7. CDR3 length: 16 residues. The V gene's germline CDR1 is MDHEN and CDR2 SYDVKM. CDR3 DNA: TGTGCCAGCCGGAGCGGGAGGTTGGCTGGGGCCAACGTCCTGACTTTC. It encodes CASRSGRLAGANVLTF.

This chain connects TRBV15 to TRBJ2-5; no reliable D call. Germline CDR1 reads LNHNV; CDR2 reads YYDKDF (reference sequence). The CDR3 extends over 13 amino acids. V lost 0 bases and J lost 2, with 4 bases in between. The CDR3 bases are TGTGCCACCAGCAGAGAAGCTCAAGAGACCCAGTACTTC. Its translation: CATSREAQETQYF.

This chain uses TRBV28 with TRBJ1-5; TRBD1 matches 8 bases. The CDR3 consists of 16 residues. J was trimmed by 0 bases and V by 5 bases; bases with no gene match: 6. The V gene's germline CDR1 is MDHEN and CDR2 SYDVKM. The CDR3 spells CASSPDRAYSNQPQHF. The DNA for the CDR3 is TGTGCCAGCAGTCCGGACAGGGCGTATAGCAATCAGCCCCAGCATTTT.

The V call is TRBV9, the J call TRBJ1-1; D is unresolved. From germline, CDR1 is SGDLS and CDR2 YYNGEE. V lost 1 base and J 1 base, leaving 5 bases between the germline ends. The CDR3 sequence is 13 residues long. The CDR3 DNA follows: TGTGCCAGCAGCGTAAATCAGAACACTGAAGCTTTCTTT. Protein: CASSVNQNTEAFF.

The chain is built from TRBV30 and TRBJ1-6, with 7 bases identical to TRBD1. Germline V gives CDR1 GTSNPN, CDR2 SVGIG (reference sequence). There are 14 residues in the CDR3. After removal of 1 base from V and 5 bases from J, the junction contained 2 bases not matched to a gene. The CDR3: CAWSAGQDNSPLHF. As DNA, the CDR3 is TGTGCCTGGAGTGCCGGACAGGATAATTCACCCCTCCACTTT.

Here the CDR3 reads CASSRRNTGELFF. CDR3 coding DNA: TGTGCCAGTAGTAGGAGAAACACCGGGGAGCTGTTTTTT. V usage is TRBV19 and J usage is TRBJ2-2; unclear D gene. Per the germline V gene, CDR1 is LNHDA and CDR2 is SQIVND (reference sequence). Trimming removed 4 bases at V and 2 bases at J, with 5 bases between. This CDR3 spans 13 amino acids.

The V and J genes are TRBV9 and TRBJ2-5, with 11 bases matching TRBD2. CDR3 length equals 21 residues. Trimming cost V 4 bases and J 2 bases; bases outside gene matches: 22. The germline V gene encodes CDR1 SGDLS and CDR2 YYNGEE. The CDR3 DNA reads TGTGCCAGCAGCATCGGGCTCTTAGCGGGAGGGGACGGGCAGGGGCAAGAGACCCAGTACTTC. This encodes CASSIGLLAGGDGQGQETQYF.